A single sample is the source of the 8 T cell receptor beta chains below, sequenced in a study of blood T cell repertoires in COVID-19. Libraries were prepared by immunoSEQ multiplex PCR; TCRdb keeps only in-frame clonotypes and omits some of them. This sample carries about 43,000 clones, around 85% of them seen once, and the ten largest clones take around a tenth. Sequenced sample: peripheral blood. The source of these receptors is a human donor in a cohort sampled during active COVID-19.

The genes are TRBV12-5 and TRBJ2-5; tentative D call: TRBD1 (7 bases). Deletions cut 5 bases from V and 5 bases from J, with 12 bases between. This CDR3 has 13 amino acids. Germline V gene lookup returns CDR1 LGHNT and CDR2 FRNRAP. The DNA for the CDR3 is TGTGCTAGTGGTCTACAGGGGAGGGAGACCCAGTACTTC. It translates to CASGLQGRETQYF.

V usage is TRBV7-2 and J usage is TRBJ2-5, with no clear D. The germline gives CDR1 SGHTA, CDR2 FQGNSA. The length of the CDR3 is 13 residues. Deletions cut 3 bases from V and 0 bases from J, with 5 bases between. The CDR3 loop reads CASSFGDQETQYF. In DNA, the CDR3 is TGTGCCAGCAGCTTTGGAGACCAAGAGACCCAGTACTTC.

This chain connects TRBV7-3 to TRBJ2-3; TRBD2 matches at 8 bases. V dropped 4 bases and J dropped 2; count of bases not matched to a gene: 8. Looked up from germline, CDR1 is SGHTA and CDR2 is FQGTGA. The CDR3 totals 16 residues. CDR3 loop: CASSSRPAGVTDTQYF. CDR3 bases: TGTGCCAGCAGCTCCAGGCCAGCGGGGGTCACAGATACGCAGTATTTT.

The chain employs TRBV5-1 and TRBJ2-3, with 9 nucleotides matching TRBD2. The CDR3 runs to 14 residues. Per germline, CDR1 SGHRS and CDR2 YFSETQ. V lost 7 bases and J lost 2; bases outside the gene matches: 5. The CDR3, as DNA: TGCGCCAGCGGTAGCGGGGGCTACACAGATACGCAGTATTTT. Its protein is CASGSGGYTDTQYF.

This sequence joins TRBV7-8 and TRBJ2-7; 8 bases are a match to TRBD1. The CDR3 has 14 residues. J gave up 6 bases and V 8 bases, and 12 bases lay outside the gene matches. CDR1 SGHVS and CDR2 FQNEAQ come from the germline V gene. The DNA for the CDR3 is TGTGCCAGCGGACCGGGACAGGTGAATTCCGAGCAGTACTTC. Translation gives CASGPGQVNSEQYF.

The rearrangement joins TRBV15 to TRBJ2-7, with D tentatively TRBD2 (5 bases). The CDR3 sequence is 15 residues long. Germline CDR1 and CDR2: LNHNV and YYDKDF (reference sequence). V shed 1 base and J shed 2 bases, with 12 bases lying between them. CDR3 nucleotides: TGTGCCACCAGCAGAGCCGCGGACTCAGCCTACGAGCAGTACTTC. Translating gives CATSRAADSAYEQYF.

The chain employs TRBV20-1 and TRBJ1-1; unclear D gene. The CDR3 runs 11 residues. Germline CDR1 DFQATT, CDR2 SNEGSKA (reference sequence). The CDR3 reads CRPAGNTEAFF. Written as DNA, the CDR3 is TGCAGACCTGCAGGGAACACTGAAGCTTTCTTT.

This clone was seen a handful of times. CDR3 residues: CASSRRTGGDYEKLFF. As DNA, the CDR3 is TGTGCCAGCTCACGACGGACAGGGGGGGATTATGAAAAACTGTTTTTT. The chain is built from TRBV18 and TRBJ1-4, with 10 bases matching TRBD1. After removal of 4 bases from V and 6 bases from J, the junction contained 8 bases not matched to a gene. Germline V CDR1 and CDR2: KGHSH, LQKENI. The CDR3 has 16 residues.